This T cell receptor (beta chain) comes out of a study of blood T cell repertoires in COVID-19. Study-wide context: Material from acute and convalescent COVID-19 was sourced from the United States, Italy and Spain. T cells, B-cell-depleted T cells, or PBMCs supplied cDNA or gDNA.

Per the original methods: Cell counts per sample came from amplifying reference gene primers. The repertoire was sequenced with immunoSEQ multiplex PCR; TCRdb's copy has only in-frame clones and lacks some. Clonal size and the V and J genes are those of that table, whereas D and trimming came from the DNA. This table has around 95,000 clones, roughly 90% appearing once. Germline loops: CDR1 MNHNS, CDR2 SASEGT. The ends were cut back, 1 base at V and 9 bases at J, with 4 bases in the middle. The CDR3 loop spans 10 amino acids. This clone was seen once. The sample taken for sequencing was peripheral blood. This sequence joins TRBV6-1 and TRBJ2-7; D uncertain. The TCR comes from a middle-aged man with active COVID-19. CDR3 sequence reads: CASSEVRQYF. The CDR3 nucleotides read TGTGCCAGCAGTGAAGTCAGGCAGTACTTC.